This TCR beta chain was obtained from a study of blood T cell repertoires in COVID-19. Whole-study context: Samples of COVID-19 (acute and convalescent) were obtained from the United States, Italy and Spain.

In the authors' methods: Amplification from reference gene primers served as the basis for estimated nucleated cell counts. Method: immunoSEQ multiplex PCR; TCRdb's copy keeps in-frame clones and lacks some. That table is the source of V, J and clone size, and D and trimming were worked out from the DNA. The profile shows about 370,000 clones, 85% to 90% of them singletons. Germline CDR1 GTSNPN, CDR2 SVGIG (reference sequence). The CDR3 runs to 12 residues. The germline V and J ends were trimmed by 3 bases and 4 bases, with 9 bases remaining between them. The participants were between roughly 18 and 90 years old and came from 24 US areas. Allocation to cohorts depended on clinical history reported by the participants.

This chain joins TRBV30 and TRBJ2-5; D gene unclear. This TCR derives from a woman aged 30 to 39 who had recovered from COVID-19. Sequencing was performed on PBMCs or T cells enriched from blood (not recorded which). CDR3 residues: CAWRSGSETQYF. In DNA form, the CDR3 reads TGTGCCTGGAGATCAGGTTCAGAGACCCAGTACTTC.